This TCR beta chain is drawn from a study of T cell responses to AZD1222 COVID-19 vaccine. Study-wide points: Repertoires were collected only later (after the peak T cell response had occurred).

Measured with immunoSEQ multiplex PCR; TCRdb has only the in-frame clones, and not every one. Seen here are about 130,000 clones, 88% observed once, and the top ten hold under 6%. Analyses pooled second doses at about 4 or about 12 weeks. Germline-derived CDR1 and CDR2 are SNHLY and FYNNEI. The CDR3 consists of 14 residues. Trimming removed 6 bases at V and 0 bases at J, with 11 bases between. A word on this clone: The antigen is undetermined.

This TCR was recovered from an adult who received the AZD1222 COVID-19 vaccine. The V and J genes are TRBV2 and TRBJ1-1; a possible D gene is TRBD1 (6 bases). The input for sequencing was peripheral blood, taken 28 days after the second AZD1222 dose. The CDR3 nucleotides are TGTGCCAGCAGAAAAGGGGGAGTGAACACTGAAGCTTTCTTT. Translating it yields CASRKGGVNTEAFF.